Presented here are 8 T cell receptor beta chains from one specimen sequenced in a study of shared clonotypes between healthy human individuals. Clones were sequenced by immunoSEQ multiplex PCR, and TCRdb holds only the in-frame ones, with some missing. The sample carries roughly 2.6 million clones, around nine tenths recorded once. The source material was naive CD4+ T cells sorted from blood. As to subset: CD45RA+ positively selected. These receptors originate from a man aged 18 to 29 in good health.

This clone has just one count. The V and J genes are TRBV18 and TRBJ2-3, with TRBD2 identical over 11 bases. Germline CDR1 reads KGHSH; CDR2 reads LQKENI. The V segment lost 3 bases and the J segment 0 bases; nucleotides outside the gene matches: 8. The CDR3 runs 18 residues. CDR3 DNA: TGTGCCAGCTCACCTCTCGGACTAGCGGGTTCTAGCACAGATACGCAGTATTTT. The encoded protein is CASSPLGLAGSSTDTQYF.

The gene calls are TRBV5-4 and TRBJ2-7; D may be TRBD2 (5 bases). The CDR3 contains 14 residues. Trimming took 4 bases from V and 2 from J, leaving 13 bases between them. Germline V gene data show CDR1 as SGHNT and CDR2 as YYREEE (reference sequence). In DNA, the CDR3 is TGTGCCAGCAGCCCCAGGACGGGGACCTACGAGCAGTACTTC. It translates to CASSPRTGTYEQYF.

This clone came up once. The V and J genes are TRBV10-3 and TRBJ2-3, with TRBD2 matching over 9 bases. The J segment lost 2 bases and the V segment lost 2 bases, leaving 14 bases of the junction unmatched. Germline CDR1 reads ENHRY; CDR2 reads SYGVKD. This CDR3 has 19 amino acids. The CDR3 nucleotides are TGTGCCATCAGTGAGCGCGGGGTGAACCTAGCGGGGTCCACAGATACGCAGTATTTT. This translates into CAISERGVNLAGSTDTQYF.

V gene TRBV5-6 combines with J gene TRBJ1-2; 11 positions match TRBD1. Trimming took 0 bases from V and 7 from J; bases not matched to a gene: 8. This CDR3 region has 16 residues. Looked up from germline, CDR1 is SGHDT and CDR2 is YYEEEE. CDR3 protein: CASSLAGTGGGGGYTF. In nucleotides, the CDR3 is TGTGCCAGCAGCTTGGCGGGGACAGGGGGAGGTGGTGGCTACACCTTC.

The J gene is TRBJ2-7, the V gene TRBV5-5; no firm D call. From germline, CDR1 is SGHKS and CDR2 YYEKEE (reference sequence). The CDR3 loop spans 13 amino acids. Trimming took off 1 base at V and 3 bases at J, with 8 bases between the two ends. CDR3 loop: CASSLQENYEQYF. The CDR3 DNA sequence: TGTGCCAGCAGCTTGCAAGAAAACTACGAGCAGTACTTC. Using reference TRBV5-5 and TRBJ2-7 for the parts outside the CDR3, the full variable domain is DAGVTQSPTHLIKTRGQQVTLRCSPISGHKSVSWYQQVLGQGPQFIFQYYEKEERGRGNFPDRFSARQFPNYSSELNVNALLLGDSALYLCASSLQENYEQYFGPGTRLTVT.

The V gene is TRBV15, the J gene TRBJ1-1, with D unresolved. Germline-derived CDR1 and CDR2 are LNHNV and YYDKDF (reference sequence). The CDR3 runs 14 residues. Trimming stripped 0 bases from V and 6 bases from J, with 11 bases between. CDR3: CATSREASVSEAFF. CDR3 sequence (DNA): TGTGCCACCAGCAGAGAAGCGTCAGTCTCTGAAGCTTTCTTT.

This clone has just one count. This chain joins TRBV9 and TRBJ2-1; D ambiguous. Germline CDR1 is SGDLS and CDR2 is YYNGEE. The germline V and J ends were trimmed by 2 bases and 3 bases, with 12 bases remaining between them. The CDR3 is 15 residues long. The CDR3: CASSVGSRFYNEQFF. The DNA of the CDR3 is TGTGCCAGCAGCGTTGGTAGCCGCTTCTACAATGAGCAGTTCTTC. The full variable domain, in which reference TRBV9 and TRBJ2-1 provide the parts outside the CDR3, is DSGVTQTPKHLITATGQRVTLRCSPRSGDLSVYWYQQSLDQGLQFLIQYYNGEERAKGNILERFSAQQFPDLHSELNLSSLELGDSALYFCASSVGSRFYNEQFFGPGTRLTVL.

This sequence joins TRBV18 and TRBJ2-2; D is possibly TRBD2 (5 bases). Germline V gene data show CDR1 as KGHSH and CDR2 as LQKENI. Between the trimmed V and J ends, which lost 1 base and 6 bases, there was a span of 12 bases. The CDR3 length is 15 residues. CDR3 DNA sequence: TGTGCCAGCTCACCACAATCGGGGATGGCCGGGGAGCTGTTTTTT. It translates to CASSPQSGMAGELFF.